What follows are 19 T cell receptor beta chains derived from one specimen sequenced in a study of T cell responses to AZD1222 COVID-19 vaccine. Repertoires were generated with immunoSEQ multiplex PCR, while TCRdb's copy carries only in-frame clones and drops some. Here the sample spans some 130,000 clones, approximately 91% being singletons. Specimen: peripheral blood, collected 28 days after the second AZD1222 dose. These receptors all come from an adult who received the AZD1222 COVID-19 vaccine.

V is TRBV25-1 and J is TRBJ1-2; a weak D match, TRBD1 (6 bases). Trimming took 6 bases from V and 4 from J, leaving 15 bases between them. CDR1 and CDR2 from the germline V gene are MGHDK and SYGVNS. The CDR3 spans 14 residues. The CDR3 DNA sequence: TGTGCCAGCAGACAGGGATCCGCCCGCTATGGCTACACCTTC. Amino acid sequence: CASRQGSARYGYTF.

CDR3 bases: TGTGCCTGGAGTGGTGGGGGTAGCTCCTACGAGCAGTACTTC. It is translated as CAWSGGGSSYEQYF. The chain recombines TRBV30 with TRBJ2-7; D possibly uses TRBD1 or TRBD2 (5 bases each). The CDR3 loop spans 14 amino acids. V was pared by 1 base and J by 0 bases, with 10 bases between. Germline V gives CDR1 GTSNPN, CDR2 SVGIG (reference sequence). The full variable domain, its missing parts supplied by reference TRBV30 and TRBJ2-7, is SQTIHQWPATLVQPVGSPLSLECTVEGTSNPNLYWYRQAAGRGLQLLFYSVGIGQISSEVPQNLSASRPQDRQFILSSKKLLLSDSGFYLCAWSGGGSSYEQYFGPGTRLTVT.

The CDR3 DNA is TGTGCCAGCAGTTTCCTAGGGCGCGGCTACACCTTC. It specifies CASSFLGRGYTF. The J gene is TRBJ1-2, the V gene TRBV28; no definite D call. CDR1 is MDHEN, CDR2 SYDVKM, per germline. Trimming cost V 3 bases and J 8 bases, with 10 bases left between them. The length of the CDR3 is 12 residues.

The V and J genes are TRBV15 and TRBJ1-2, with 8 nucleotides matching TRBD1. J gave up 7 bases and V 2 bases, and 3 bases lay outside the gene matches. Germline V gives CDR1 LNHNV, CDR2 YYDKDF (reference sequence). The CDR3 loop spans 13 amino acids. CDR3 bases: TGTGCCACCAGCAGACACGGGACAGGTGGCTACACCTTC. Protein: CATSRHGTGGYTF. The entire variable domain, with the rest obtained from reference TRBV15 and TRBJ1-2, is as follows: DAMVIQNPRYQVTQFGKPVTLSCSQTLNHNVMYWYQQKSSQAPKLLFHYYDKDFNNEADTPDNFQSRRPNTSFCFLDIRSPGLGDTAMYLCATSRHGTGGYTFGSGTRLTVV.

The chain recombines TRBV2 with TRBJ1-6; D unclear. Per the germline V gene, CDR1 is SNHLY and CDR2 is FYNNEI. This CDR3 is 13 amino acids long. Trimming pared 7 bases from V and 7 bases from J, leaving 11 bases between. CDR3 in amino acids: CASIRVENSPLHF. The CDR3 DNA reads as TGTGCCAGCATTAGGGTGGAGAATTCACCCCTCCACTTT.

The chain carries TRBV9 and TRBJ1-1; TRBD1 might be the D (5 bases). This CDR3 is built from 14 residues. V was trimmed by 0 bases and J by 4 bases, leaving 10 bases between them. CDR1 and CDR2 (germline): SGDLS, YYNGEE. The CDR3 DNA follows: TGTGCCAGCAGCGTAGAAGGGACGGGCACTGAAGCTTTCTTT. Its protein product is CASSVEGTGTEAFF.

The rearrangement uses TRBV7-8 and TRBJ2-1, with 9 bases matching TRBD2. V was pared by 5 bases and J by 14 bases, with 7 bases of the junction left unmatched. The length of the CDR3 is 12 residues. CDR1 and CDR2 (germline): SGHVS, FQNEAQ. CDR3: CASSARSGREFF. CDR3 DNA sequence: TGTGCCAGCAGCGCCCGTAGCGGGAGAGAGTTCTTC.

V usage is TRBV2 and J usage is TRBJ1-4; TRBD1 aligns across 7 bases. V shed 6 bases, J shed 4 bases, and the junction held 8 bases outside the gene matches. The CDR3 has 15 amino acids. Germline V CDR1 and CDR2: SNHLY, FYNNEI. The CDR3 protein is CASSRNRGSNEKLFF. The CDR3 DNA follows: TGTGCCAGCAGCCGCAACAGGGGAAGTAATGAAAAACTGTTTTTT.

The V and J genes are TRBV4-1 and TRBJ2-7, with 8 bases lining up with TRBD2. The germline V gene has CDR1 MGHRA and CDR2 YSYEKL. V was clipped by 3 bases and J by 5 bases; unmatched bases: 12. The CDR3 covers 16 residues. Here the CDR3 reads CASSHETSGVGNEQYF. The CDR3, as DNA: TGCGCCAGCAGCCATGAAACTAGCGGAGTTGGTAACGAGCAGTACTTC.

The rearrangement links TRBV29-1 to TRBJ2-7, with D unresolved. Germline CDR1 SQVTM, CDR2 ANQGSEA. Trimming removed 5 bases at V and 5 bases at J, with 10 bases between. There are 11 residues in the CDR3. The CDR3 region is CSVSTGDEQYF. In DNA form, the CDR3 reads TGCAGCGTTTCGACTGGGGACGAGCAGTACTTC.

CDR3 nucleotides: TGTGCCAGCAGTTTTGACAGGGATAGTCAGCCCCAGCATTTT. It is translated as CASSFDRDSQPQHF. The rearrangement uses TRBV27 and TRBJ1-5, with 7 nucleotides matching TRBD1. V shed 3 bases, J shed 6 bases, and the junction held 5 bases outside the gene matches. The germline gives CDR1 MNHEY, CDR2 SMNVEV (reference sequence). The CDR3 is made up of 14 amino acids.

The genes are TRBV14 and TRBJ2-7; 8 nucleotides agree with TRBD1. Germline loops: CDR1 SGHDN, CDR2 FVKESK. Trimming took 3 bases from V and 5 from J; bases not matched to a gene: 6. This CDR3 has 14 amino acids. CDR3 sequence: CASSQDRVGHEQYF. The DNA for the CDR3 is TGTGCCAGCAGCCAGGACAGGGTTGGCCACGAGCAGTACTTC.

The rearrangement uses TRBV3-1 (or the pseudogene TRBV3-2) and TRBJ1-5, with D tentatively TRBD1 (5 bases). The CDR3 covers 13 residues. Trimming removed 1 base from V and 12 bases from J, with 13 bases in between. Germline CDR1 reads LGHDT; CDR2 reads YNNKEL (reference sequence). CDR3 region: CASSQGGGGRQHF. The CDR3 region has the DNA TGTGCCAGCAGCCAAGGGGGGGGTGGGCGCCAGCATTTT.

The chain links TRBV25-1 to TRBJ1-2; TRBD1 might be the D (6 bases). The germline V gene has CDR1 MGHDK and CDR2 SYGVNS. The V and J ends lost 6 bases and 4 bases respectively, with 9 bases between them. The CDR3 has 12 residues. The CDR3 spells CASSSQGYGYTF. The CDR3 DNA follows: TGTGCCAGCAGCTCACAGGGCTATGGCTACACCTTC.

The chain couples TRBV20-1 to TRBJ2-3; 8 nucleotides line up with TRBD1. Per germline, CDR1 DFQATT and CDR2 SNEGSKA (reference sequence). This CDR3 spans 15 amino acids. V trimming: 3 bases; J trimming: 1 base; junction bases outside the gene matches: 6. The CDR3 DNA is TGCAGTGCTAGTCGGCGGACAGGGCGCACAGATACGCAGTATTTT. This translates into CSASRRTGRTDTQYF.

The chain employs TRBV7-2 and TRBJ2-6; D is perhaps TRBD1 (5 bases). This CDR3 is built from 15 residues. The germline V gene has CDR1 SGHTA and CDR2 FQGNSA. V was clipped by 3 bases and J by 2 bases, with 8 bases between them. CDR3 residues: CASSFRVAGANVLTF. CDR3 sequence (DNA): TGTGCCAGCAGCTTCAGGGTCGCTGGGGCCAACGTCCTGACTTTC.

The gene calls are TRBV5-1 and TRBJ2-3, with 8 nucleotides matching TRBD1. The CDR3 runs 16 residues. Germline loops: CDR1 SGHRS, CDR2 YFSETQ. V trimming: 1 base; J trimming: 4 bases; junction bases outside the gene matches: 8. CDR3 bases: TGCGCCAGCAGCTTGTACACAGGGGGGTCGGCAGATACGCAGTATTTT. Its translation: CASSLYTGGSADTQYF.

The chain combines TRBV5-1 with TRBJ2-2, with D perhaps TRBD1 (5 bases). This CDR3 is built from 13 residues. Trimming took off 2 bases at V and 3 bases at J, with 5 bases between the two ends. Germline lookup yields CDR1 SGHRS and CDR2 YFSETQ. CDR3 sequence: CASSFRDTGELFF. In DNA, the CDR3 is TGCGCCAGCAGCTTCAGGGACACCGGGGAGCTGTTTTTT.

The CDR3 DNA follows: TGTGCCAGCAGTTTGTCTCAGAGGCAGTTCTTC. Translation: CASSLSQRQFF. The rearrangement uses TRBV25-1 and TRBJ2-1; D is unclear. V was pared by 5 bases and J by 12 bases, with 11 bases between. Germline values: CDR1 MGHDK, CDR2 SYGVNS. The CDR3 runs to 11 residues.